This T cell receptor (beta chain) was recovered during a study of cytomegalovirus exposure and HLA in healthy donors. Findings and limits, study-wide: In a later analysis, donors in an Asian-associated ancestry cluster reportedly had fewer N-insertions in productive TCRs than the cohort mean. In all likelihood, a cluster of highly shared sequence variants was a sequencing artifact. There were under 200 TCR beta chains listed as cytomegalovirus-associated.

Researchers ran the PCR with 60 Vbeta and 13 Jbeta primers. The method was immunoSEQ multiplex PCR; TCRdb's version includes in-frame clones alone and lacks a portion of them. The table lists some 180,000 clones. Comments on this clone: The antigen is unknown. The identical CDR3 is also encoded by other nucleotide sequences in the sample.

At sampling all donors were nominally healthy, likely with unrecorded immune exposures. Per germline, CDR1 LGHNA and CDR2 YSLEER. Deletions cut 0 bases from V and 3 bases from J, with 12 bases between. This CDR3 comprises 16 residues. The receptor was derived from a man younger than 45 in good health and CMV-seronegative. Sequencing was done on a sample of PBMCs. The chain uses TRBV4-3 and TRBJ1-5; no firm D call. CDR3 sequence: CASSQDLAGHNQPQHF. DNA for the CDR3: TGCGCCAGCAGCCAAGATCTGGCAGGCCACAATCAGCCCCAGCATTTT.